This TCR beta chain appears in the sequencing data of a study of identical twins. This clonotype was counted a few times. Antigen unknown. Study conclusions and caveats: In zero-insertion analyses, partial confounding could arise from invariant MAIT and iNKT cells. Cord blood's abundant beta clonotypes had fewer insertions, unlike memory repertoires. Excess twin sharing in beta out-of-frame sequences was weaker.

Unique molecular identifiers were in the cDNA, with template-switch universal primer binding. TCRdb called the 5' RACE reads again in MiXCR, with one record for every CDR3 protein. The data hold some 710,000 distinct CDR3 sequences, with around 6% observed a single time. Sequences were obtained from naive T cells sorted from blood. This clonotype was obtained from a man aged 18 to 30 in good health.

The chain's CDR3 is CSVERRLASHEQFF. DNA of the CDR3: TGCAGCGTTGAAAGGAGACTAGCGAGTCATGAGCAGTTCTTC. The chain has TRBV29-1 and TRBJ2-1; 8 bases map to TRBD2. Germline V lookup: CDR1 SQVTM, CDR2 ANQGSEA. This CDR3 contains 14 residues. V gave up 2 bases and J gave up 8 bases; unmatched junction bases: 8.